This T cell receptor (beta chain) was documented in a study of lymphopenia after photon versus proton radiotherapy. Only in-frame clones appear in the TCRdb table, and some are missing; sequencing was by immunoSEQ multiplex PCR. The sample has about 24,000 clones; 82% are singletons. Comment on this clone: Its target is not known.

Germline V lookup: CDR1 SGHKS, CDR2 YYEKEE (reference sequence). The CDR3 is 16 amino acids. Between the trimmed V and J ends, which lost 0 bases and 7 bases, there was a span of 16 bases. Overall study findings and caveats: A bigger post-nadir fall in TCR diversity correlated inversely with survival time in deceased patients. Photon-treated patients lost naive T cells and TCR diversity; proton-treated stayed stable. Post-nadir diversity loss with photons came from oligoclonal expansion, particularly CD8+ Temra cells.

This receptor was obtained from a woman between 70 and 85 years old with pancreatic cancer. The sample consisted of peripheral blood, taken from a patient treated with proton-based radiotherapy. The chain is built from TRBV5-5 and TRBJ1-4; no clear D gene. DNA for the CDR3: TGTGCCAGCAGCTTGGATGTCGGGGTTGCGGGTGAAAAACTGTTTTTT. Amino acids: CASSLDVGVAGEKLFF.